The rows below give T cell receptor beta chains drawn from one sample of a study of control samples from healthy donors and cancer patients. Assay: immunoSEQ multiplex PCR; the TCRdb copy retains only in-frame clones and omits some. The sample includes 100,000 to 150,000 clones, roughly 90% of them seen just once. The sample taken for sequencing was blood. Every receptor here comes from a man aged 18 to 35 in good health. Each CDR3 is given without its conserved first and last residue.

V gene: TRBV5-4; CDR3 protein: ASGRGGDTDTQY
V gene: TRBV30; CDR3 protein: AWSRVIRRPNWHYGYT
V gene: TRBV11-2; CDR3 protein: ASSPPGSETQY
V gene: TRBV19; CDR3 protein: ASSPNPRLGQGAYEQY
V gene: TRBV5-6; CDR3 protein: ASSLEGYYGYT
V gene: TRBV5-5; CDR3 protein: ASSTGGSTDTQY
V gene: TRBV7-6; CDR3 protein: ASSLNPNQPQH
V gene: TRBV23-1; CDR3 protein: APPGSYEQY
V gene: TRBV6-1; CDR3 protein: ASSEYLRGMNYEQY
V gene: TRBV12-3/TRBV12-4; CDR3 protein: ASAPWTNYGYT
V gene: TRBV6-1; CDR3 protein: ASSEWGQGYEQY
V gene: TRBV9; CDR3 protein: ASSLGLAGGPGTQY
V gene: TRBV5-1; CDR3 protein: ASSLATQETQY
V gene: TRBV9; CDR3 protein: ASSGSGGAGETQY
V gene: TRBV11-1; CDR3 protein: ASSKRLAGNNEQF
V gene: TRBV6-5; CDR3 protein: ATWGASYNEQF
V gene: TRBV6-1; CDR3 protein: ASSEEGTGHWGYT
V gene: TRBV6-6; CDR3 protein: AARGGVDTGELF
V gene: TRBV5-1; CDR3 protein: ASSLAEGILNTEAF
V gene: TRBV18; CDR3 protein: ASSPGQPNQPQH
V gene: TRBV9; CDR3 protein: ASSVGTGYSPLH
V gene: TRBV18; CDR3 protein: ASSPTPGQALSYNEQF
V gene: TRBV5-4; CDR3 protein: ASSLVTANYGYT
V gene: TRBV25-1; CDR3 protein: ASSDRTGGHYGYT
V gene: TRBV6-2/TRBV6-3; CDR3 protein: ASSWSGNQPQH
V gene: TRBV5-1; CDR3 protein: ASSWTGGEGYT
V gene: TRBV19; CDR3 protein: ASSIGLDSNTGELF
V gene: TRBV9; CDR3 protein: ASSVDGGGIQY
V gene: TRBV2; CDR3 protein: ASSDITAQETQY
V gene: TRBV28; CDR3 protein: ASSSLAGALYNEQF
V gene: TRBV21-1; CDR3 protein: ASRPMWSGNQPQH
V gene: TRBV6-1; CDR3 protein: ASSEGRHENTEAF